This paragraph reports one T cell receptor beta chain. The antigen is undetermined. Positive CCR7 selection of CD45RO-negative cells yielded the naive CD8 cells, and terminally differentiated effector memory CD45RA+ cells were excluded. With V trimmed by 3 bases and J by 0 bases, 4 bases remained unmatched. This CDR3 comprises 16 residues. Per the germline V gene, CDR1 is LGHNA and CDR2 is YNFKEQ. The data derive from a study of shared clonotypes between healthy human individuals. Study information: Researchers assigned three CD4 naive, three CD4 memory, two CD8 naive and one CD8 memory plate to each donor. The study, taken as a whole, reports: Sampling included only blood; tissue repertoires likely differ.

TCRdb keeps only in-frame clones here, not all; method: immunoSEQ multiplex PCR. Of roughly 2.1 million clones in the sample, about 92% were seen once. The gene calls are TRBV4-2 and TRBJ2-7; 11 bases align to TRBD2. The sample taken for sequencing was naive CD8+ T cells from PBMCs. The receptor was derived from a man younger than 35 in good health. Some clones in this sample may be carry-over from other donors' samples. The DNA of the CDR3 is TGTGCCAGCAGCCATGTTAGCGGGAGGGCCTCCTACGAGCAGTACTTC. Encoded protein: CASSHVSGRASYEQYF.